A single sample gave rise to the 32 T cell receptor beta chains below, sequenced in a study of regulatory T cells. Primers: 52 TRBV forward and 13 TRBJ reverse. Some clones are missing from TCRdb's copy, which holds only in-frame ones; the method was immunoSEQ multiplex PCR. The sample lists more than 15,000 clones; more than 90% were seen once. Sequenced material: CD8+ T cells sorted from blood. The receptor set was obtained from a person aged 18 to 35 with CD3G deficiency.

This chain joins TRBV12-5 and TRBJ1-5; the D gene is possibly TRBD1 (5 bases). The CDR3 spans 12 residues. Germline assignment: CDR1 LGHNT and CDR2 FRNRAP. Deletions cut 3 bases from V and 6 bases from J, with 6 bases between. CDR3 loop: CASGLGTQPQHF. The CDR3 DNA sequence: TGTGCTAGTGGTTTAGGGACTCAGCCCCAGCATTTT. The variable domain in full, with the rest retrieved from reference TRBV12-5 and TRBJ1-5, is DARVTQTPRHKVTEMGQEVTMRCQPILGHNTVFWYRQTMMQGLELLAYFRNRAPLDDSGMPKDRFSAEMPDATLATLKIQPSEPRDSAVYFCASGLGTQPQHFGDGTRLSIL.

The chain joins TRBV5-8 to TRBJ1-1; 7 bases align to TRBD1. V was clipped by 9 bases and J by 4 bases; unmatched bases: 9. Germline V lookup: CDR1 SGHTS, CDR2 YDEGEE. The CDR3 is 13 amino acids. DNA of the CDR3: TGTGCCAACCGACGACAGGGACGCACTGAAGCTTTCTTT. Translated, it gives CANRRQGRTEAFF. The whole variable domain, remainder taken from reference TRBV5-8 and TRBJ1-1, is EAGVTQSPTHLIKTRGQQATLRCSPISGHTSVYWYQQALGLGLQFLLWYDEGEERNRGNFPPRFSGRQFPNYSSELNVNALELEDSALYLCANRRQGRTEAFFGQGTRLTVV.

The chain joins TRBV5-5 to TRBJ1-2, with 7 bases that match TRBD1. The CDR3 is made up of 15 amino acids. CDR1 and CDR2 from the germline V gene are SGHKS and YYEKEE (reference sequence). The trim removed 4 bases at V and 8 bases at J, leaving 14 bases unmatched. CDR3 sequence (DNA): TGTGCCAGCAGCCCCAGCGCCGCGACAGGGCCAGGCTACACCTTC. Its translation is CASSPSAATGPGYTF.

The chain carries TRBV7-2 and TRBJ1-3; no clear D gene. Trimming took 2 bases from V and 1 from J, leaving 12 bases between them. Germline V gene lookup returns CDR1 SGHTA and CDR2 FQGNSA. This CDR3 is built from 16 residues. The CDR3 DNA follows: TGTGCCAGCAGCTTATCATCCATATCTTCTGGAAACACCATATATTTT. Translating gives CASSLSSISSGNTIYF.

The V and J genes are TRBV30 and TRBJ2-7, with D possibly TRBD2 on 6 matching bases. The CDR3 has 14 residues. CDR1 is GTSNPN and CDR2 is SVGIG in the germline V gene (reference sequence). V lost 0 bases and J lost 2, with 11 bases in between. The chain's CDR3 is CAWSVGGGAYEQYF. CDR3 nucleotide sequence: TGTGCCTGGAGTGTCGGGGGTGGGGCCTACGAGCAGTACTTC.

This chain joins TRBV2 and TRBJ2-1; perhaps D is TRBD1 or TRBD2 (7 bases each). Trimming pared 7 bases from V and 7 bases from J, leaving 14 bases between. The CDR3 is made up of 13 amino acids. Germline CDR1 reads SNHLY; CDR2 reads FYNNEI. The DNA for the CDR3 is TGTGCCAGCACGTCCAGGGGGGGGAATGAGCAGTTCTTC. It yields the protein CASTSRGGNEQFF.

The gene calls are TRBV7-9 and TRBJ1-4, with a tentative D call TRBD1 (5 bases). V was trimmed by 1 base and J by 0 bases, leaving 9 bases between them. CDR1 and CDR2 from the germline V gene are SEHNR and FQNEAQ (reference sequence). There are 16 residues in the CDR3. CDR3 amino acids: CASSLGTTATNEKLFF. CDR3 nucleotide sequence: TGTGCCAGCAGCTTAGGGACAACCGCAACTAATGAAAAACTGTTTTTT.

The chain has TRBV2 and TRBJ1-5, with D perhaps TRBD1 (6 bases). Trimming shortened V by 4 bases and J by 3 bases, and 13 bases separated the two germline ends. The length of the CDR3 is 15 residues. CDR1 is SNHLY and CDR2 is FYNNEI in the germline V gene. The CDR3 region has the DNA TGTGCCAGCAGTGTAGGACAGACCTACAATCAGCCCCAGCATTTT. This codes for CASSVGQTYNQPQHF.

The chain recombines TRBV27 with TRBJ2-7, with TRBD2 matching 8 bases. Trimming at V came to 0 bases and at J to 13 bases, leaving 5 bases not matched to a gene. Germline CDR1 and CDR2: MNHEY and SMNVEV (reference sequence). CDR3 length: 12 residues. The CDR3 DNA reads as TGTGCCAGCAGTTTATCCCGGGGGGGACTTTACTTC. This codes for CASSLSRGGLYF.

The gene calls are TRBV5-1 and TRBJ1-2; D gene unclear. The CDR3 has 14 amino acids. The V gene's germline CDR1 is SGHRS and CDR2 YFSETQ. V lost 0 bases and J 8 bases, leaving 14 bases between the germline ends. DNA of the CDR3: TGCGCCAGCAGCTTGGCCGGACTGGGGTGGGGCTACACCTTC. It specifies CASSLAGLGWGYTF.

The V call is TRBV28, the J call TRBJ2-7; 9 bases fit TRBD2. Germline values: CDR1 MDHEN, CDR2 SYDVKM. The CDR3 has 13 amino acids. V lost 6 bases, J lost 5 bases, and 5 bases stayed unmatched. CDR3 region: CASSSGLANEQYF. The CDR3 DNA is TGTGCCAGCAGCTCCGGACTAGCGAACGAGCAGTACTTC.

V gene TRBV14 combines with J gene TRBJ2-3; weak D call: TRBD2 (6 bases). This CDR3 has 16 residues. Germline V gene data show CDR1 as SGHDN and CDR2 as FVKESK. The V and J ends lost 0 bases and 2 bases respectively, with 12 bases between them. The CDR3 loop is CASSQDLASHTDTQYF. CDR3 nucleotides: TGTGCCAGCAGCCAAGACCTAGCGTCACACACAGATACGCAGTATTTT.

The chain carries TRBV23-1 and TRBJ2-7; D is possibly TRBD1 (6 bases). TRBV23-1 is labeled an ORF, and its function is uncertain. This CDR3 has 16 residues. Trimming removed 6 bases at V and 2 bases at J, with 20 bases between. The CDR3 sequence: CASSVPGQRKTYEQYF. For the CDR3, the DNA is TGCGCCAGCAGCGTACCGGGACAACGAAAAACCTACGAGCAGTACTTC.

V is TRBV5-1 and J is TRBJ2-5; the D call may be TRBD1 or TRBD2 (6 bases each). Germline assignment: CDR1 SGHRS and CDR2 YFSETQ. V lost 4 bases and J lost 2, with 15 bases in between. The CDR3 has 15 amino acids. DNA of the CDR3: TGCGCCAGCAGCCCCGGGGGCAGAGTGCAAGAGACCCAGTACTTC. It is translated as CASSPGGRVQETQYF.

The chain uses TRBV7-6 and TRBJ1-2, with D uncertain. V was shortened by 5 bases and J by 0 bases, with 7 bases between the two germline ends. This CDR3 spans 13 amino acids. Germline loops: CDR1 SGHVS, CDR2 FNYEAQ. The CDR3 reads CASSPPTNYGYTF. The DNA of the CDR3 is TGTGCCAGCAGCCCCCCCACTAACTATGGCTACACCTTC.

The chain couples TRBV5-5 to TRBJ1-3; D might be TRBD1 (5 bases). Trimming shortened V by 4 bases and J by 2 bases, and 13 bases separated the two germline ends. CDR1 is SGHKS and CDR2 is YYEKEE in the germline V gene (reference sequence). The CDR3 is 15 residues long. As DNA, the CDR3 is TGTGCCAGCAGCCTGGACATTACAACTGGAAACACCATATATTTT. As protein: CASSLDITTGNTIYF. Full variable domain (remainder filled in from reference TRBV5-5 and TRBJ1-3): DAGVTQSPTHLIKTRGQQVTLRCSPISGHKSVSWYQQVLGQGPQFIFQYYEKEERGRGNFPDRFSARQFPNYSSELNVNALLLGDSALYLCASSLDITTGNTIYFGEGSWLTVV.

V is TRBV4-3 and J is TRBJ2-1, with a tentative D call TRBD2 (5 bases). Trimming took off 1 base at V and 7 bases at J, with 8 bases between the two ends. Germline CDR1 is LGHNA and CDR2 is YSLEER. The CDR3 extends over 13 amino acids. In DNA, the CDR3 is TGCGCCAGCAGCCAAGTCATAGCGAATGAGCAGTTCTTC. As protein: CASSQVIANEQFF.

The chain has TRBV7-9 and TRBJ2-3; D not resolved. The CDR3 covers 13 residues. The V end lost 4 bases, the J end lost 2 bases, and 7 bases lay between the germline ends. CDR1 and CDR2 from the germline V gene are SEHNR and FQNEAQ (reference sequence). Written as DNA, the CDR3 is TGTGCCAGCAGCTGGACCCACACAGATACGCAGTATTTT. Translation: CASSWTHTDTQYF.

The CDR3 sequence: CASSLGGTGEVDGYTF. CDR3 DNA sequence: TGTGCCAGCAGCTTAGGTGGGACAGGGGAAGTGGATGGCTACACCTTC. This sequence joins TRBV7-2 and TRBJ1-2; TRBD1 matches 10 bases. Germline trimming cut 1 base from V and 6 bases from J; bases unmatched to any gene: 8. Per germline, CDR1 SGHTA and CDR2 FQGNSA. There are 16 residues in the CDR3.

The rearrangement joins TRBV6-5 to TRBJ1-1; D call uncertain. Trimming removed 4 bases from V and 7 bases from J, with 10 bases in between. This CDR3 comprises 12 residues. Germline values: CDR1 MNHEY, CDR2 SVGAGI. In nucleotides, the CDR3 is TGTGCCAGCAGTTCCGGACCAGGTGAAGCTTTCTTT. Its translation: CASSSGPGEAFF.

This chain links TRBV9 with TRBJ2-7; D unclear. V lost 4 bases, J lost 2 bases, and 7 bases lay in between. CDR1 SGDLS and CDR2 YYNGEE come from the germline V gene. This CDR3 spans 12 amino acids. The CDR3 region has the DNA TGTGCCAGCAGCTCACCTGCCTACGAGCAGTACTTC. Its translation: CASSSPAYEQYF.

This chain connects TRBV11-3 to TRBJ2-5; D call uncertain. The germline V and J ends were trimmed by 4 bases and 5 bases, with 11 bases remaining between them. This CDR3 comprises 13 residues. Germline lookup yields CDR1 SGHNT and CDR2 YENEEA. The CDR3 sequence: CASSSRQSETQYF. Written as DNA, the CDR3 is TGTGCCAGCAGCTCCCGTCAATCGGAGACCCAGTACTTC. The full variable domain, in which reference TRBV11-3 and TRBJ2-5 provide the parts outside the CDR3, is EAGVVQSPRYKIIEKKQPVAFWCNPISGHNTLYWYLQNLGQGPELLIRYENEEAVDDSQLPKDRFSAERLKGVDSTLKIQPAELGDSAVYLCASSSRQSETQYFGPGTRLLVL.

CDR3 sequence reads: CAGEGGGSGELFF. Here the CDR3 DNA reads TGTGCTGGCGAGGGGGGCGGATCCGGGGAGCTGTTTTTT. V is TRBV7-9 and J is TRBJ2-2; D may be TRBD1 or TRBD2 (6 bases each). In germline, CDR1 is SEHNR, CDR2 FQNEAQ (reference sequence). This CDR3 is built from 13 residues.

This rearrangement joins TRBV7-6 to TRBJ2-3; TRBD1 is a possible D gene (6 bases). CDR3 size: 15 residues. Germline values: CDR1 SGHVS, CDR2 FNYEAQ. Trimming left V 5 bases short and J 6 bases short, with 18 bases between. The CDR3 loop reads CASSRDPTGGDTQYF. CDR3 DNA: TGTGCCAGCAGCCGCGACCCGACAGGCGGGGATACGCAGTATTTT.

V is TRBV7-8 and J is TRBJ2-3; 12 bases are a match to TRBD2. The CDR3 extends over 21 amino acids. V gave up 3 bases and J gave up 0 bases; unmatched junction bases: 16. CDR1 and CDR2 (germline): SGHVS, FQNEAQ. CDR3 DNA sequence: TGTGCCAGCAGCTTGCCCGCTAGGACTAGCGGGGCCTACTCTAGCACAGATACGCAGTATTTT. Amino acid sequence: CASSLPARTSGAYSSTDTQYF.

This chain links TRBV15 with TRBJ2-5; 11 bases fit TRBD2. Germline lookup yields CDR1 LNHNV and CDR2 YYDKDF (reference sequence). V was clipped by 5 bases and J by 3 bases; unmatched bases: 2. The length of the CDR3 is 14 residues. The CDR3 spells CATSSTSGEETQYF. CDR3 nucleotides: TGTGCCACCAGCTCGACTAGCGGGGAAGAGACCCAGTACTTC. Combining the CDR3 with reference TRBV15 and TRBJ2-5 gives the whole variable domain DAMVIQNPRYQVTQFGKPVTLSCSQTLNHNVMYWYQQKSSQAPKLLFHYYDKDFNNEADTPDNFQSRRPNTSFCFLDIRSPGLGDTAMYLCATSSTSGEETQYFGPGTRLLVL.

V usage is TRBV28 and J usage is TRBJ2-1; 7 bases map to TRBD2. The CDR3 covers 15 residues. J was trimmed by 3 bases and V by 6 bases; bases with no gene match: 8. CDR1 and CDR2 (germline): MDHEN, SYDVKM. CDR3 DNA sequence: TGTGCCAGCAGCTACTCTAGCGGACGCTACAATGAGCAGTTCTTC. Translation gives CASSYSSGRYNEQFF.

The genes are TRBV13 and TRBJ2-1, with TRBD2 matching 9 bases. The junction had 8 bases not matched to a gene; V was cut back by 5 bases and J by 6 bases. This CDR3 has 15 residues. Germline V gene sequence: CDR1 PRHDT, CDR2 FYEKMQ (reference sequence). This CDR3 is CASSPGTSSPNEQFF. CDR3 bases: TGTGCCAGCAGCCCCGGGACTAGCTCCCCCAATGAGCAGTTCTTC.

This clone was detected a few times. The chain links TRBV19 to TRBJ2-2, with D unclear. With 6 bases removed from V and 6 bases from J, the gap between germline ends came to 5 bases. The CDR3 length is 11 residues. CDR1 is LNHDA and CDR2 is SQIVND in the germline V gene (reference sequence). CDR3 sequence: CASRWSGELFF. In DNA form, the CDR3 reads TGTGCCAGTAGGTGGTCCGGGGAGCTGTTTTTT.

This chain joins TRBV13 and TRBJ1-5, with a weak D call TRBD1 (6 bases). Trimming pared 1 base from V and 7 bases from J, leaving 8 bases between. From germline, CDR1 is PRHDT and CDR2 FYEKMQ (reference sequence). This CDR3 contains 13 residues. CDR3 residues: CASSLEGGQPQHF. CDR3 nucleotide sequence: TGTGCCAGCAGCTTAGAGGGGGGACAGCCCCAGCATTTT. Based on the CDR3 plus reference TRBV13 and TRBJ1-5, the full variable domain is AAGVIQSPRHLIKEKRETATLKCYPIPRHDTVYWYQQGPGQDPQFLISFYEKMQSDKGSIPDRFSAQQFSDYHSELNMSSLELGDSALYFCASSLEGGQPQHFGDGTRLSIL.

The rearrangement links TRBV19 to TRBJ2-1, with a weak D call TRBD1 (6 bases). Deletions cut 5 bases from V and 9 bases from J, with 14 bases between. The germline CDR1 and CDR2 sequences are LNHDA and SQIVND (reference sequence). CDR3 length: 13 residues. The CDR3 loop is CASSPLGAGEQFF. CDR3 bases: TGTGCCAGTAGTCCGCTGGGGGCCGGTGAGCAGTTCTTC.

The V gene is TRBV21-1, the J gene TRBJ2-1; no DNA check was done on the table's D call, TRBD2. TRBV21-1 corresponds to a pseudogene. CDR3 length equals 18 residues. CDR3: CASSKYGVGLAGSNEQFF. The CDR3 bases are TGTGCCAGCAGCAAATACGGTGTGGGACTAGCTGGGTCCAATGAGCAGTTCTTC.